Each of the 27 T cell receptor beta chains below was sequenced from the same sample in a study of T cell repertoires in cytomegalovirus infection. TCRdb re-called the reads with MiXCR, one entry per CDR3 protein. The top ten hold 2.8% of the sample, which has roughly 760,000 distinct CDR3 sequences, 35% to 45% seen once. The sample taken for sequencing was PBMCs. The source of these receptors is a human donor in good health (CMV status not recorded). Some clones in this sample may be carry-over from other donors' samples.

Details on this clonotype: The junction shows a germline mismatch at one end, possibly a read error. The chain has TRBV7-2 and TRBJ2-1; a weak D match, TRBD2 (5 bases). The CDR3 runs to 16 residues. Germline V lookup: CDR1 SGHTA, CDR2 FQGNSA. CDR3 sequence (DNA): TGTGCCAGCAGCTTAATGGGCCCCACGAACGGGGTTGAGCAGTTATTC. Its protein product is CASSLMGPTNGVEQLF.

The chain links TRBV7-9 to TRBJ2-1; 10 bases agree with TRBD2. Germline assignment: CDR1 SEHNR and CDR2 FQNEAQ (reference sequence). The junction had 13 bases not matched to a gene; V was cut back by 8 bases and J by 9 bases. The CDR3 runs to 15 residues. The CDR3 DNA reads TGTGCCAGCGGCCCGGGACTAGCGCCGACAGGTGAGCAGTTCTTC. It encodes CASGPGLAPTGEQFF.

This CDR3 reads CASSHNPDGGYEQYF. CDR3 nucleotide sequence: TGTGCCAGCAGCCACAACCCTGACGGGGGCTACGAGCAGTACTTC. V gene TRBV9 combines with J gene TRBJ2-7; perhaps TRBD2 as D (6 bases). Germline lookup yields CDR1 SGDLS and CDR2 YYNGEE. V dropped 4 bases and J dropped 3 bases, with 17 bases sitting between them. This CDR3 comprises 15 residues. The full variable domain, in which reference TRBV9 and TRBJ2-7 provide the parts outside the CDR3, is DSGVTQTPKHLITATGQRVTLRCSPRSGDLSVYWYQQSLDQGLQFLIQYYNGEERAKGNILERFSAQQFPDLHSELNLSSLELGDSALYFCASSHNPDGGYEQYFGPGTRLTVT.

V usage is TRBV7-2 and J usage is TRBJ1-2, with 9 nucleotides matching TRBD1. Germline V gene data show CDR1 as SGHTA and CDR2 as FQGNSA. Trimming took 4 bases from V and 4 from J; bases not matched to a gene: 1. The CDR3 spans 13 residues. The CDR3 protein is CASSWDRVYGYTF. The CDR3 DNA sequence: TGTGCCAGCAGCTGGGACAGGGTCTATGGCTACACCTTC.

The CDR3 nucleotides read TGTGCCTGGACTTCTAGGCGGATCACAGATACGCAGTATTTT. Protein: CAWTSRRITDTQYF. This chain connects TRBV30 to TRBJ2-3; D uncertain. Germline V gives CDR1 GTSNPN, CDR2 SVGIG (reference sequence). Trimming pared 4 bases from V and 2 bases from J, leaving 13 bases between. The CDR3 runs 14 residues.

The rearrangement joins TRBV30 to TRBJ1-1, with unresolved D. V was shortened by 4 bases and J by 6 bases, with 12 bases between the two germline ends. The CDR3 runs 12 residues. Looked up from germline, CDR1 is GTSNPN and CDR2 is SVGIG (reference sequence). The CDR3 region has the DNA TGTGCCTGGATAAATGGGGTGTCTGAAGCTTTCTTT. It translates to CAWINGVSEAFF.

The V call is TRBV6-1, the J call TRBJ2-1; D is unresolved. The V and J ends lost 3 bases and 2 bases respectively, with 14 bases between them. This CDR3 region has 16 residues. The germline V gene has CDR1 MNHNS and CDR2 SASEGT. The CDR3 DNA is TGTGCCAGCAGTGAGCCTCGGCCAGAGACCTACAATGAGCAGTTCTTC. Protein sequence: CASSEPRPETYNEQFF.

The rearrangement uses TRBV18 and TRBJ2-3; 8 bases line up with TRBD2. This CDR3 spans 17 amino acids. Unmatched junction bases numbered 14, after V lost 3 bases and J lost 6 bases. Looked up from germline, CDR1 is KGHSH and CDR2 is LQKENI. CDR3 amino acids: CASSPFEVAGTTDTQYF. DNA of the CDR3: TGTGCCAGCTCACCTTTTGAGGTAGCGGGGACGACGGATACGCAGTATTTT.

The chain is built from TRBV6-5 and TRBJ1-4, with D unclear. This CDR3 has 14 amino acids. Trimming removed 6 bases from V and 5 bases from J, with 13 bases in between. Looked up from germline, CDR1 is MNHEY and CDR2 is SVGAGI. In DNA, the CDR3 is TGTGCCAGCAGCCCCCTCGGACCCAATGAAAAACTGTTTTTT. The encoded protein is CASSPLGPNEKLFF.

The CDR3 coding sequence is TGTGCCAGCAGCCCGCGGGACGGCTACGAGCAGTACTTC. This translates into CASSPRDGYEQYF. V and J are TRBV7-3 and TRBJ2-7; a weak D match, TRBD2 (6 bases). In germline, CDR1 is SGHTA, CDR2 FQGTGA. Trimming took 5 bases from V and 3 from J, leaving 11 bases between them. The CDR3 loop spans 13 amino acids.

Only a few counts were recorded for this clonotype. The genes are TRBV10-3 and TRBJ2-5, with no clear D. Trimming cost V 0 bases and J 1 base, with 15 bases left between them. The CDR3 runs 17 residues. In germline, CDR1 is ENHRY, CDR2 SYGVKD. CDR3 nucleotides: TGTGCCATCAGTGAGTCGAAGGGCACCGCTTTCCAAGAGACCCAGTACTTC. Translation: CAISESKGTAFQETQYF.

This clonotype turned up a few times. One junction end does not reproduce the germline sequence, and a read error may be involved. The genes are TRBV7-7 and TRBJ2-3; D gene uncertain. Germline lookup yields CDR1 SSHAT and CDR2 FNYEAQ (reference sequence). CDR3 length: 15 residues. CDR3 protein: CASSLSSSRTDTQYF. CDR3 sequence (DNA): TGTGCTAGCAGCTTGTCGAGCAGCCGCACAGATACGCAGTATTTT.

The CDR3 DNA follows: TGTGCCAGCAATCCGTTACTTAGCTCTGGAAACACCATATATTTT. Amino acid sequence: CASNPLLSSGNTIYF. This rearrangement joins TRBV2 to TRBJ1-3; D not resolved. V was clipped by 7 bases and J by 0 bases, with 13 bases between them. The germline V gene encodes CDR1 SNHLY and CDR2 FYNNEI. CDR3 length: 15 amino acids.

The chain couples TRBV4-1 to TRBJ1-4; D gene ambiguous. The CDR3 loop spans 15 amino acids. Germline V lookup: CDR1 MGHRA, CDR2 YSYEKL. V dropped 1 base and J dropped 6 bases, with 12 bases sitting between them. The CDR3 nucleotides read TGCGCCAGCAGCCAAGGGGAGATATGGGATGAAAAACTGTTTTTT. Translating gives CASSQGEIWDEKLFF.

This clonotype appeared a few times. The CDR3 DNA reads as TGTGCCAGCAGCGAAGGGGTGCGACAGCCCCAGCATTTT. Translation: CASSEGVRQPQHF. This rearrangement joins TRBV27 to TRBJ1-5; TRBD1 is a possible D gene (5 bases). The CDR3 is 13 residues long. V was shortened by 6 bases and J by 7 bases, with 13 bases between the two germline ends. Germline assignment: CDR1 MNHEY and CDR2 SMNVEV (reference sequence).

The chain recombines TRBV20-1 with TRBJ2-7, with D maybe TRBD2 (5 bases). V was cut by 2 bases and J by 4 bases, with 9 bases left in between. In germline, CDR1 is DFQATT, CDR2 SNEGSKA (reference sequence). The CDR3 runs to 12 residues. The CDR3 nucleotides are TGCAGTGCTAGAAAACGGGATTACGAGCAGTACTTC. Translated: CSARKRDYEQYF.

This clonotype was recorded a few times. The chain has TRBV7-2 and TRBJ2-6; D remains unclear. CDR1 is SGHTA and CDR2 is FQGNSA in the germline V gene. Between the trimmed V and J ends, which lost 4 bases and 0 bases, there was a span of 13 bases. CDR3 length equals 17 residues. CDR3 DNA: TGTGCCAGCAGCTCCCGTTGGGGATTCTCTGGGGCCAACGTCCTGACTTTC. Translated: CASSSRWGFSGANVLTF.

As regards this clonotype: A read error is possible here, since a much larger clone lies one base away. The gene calls are TRBV7-2 and TRBJ2-3; 9 bases line up with TRBD1. This CDR3 is 16 amino acids long. Germline assignment: CDR1 SGHTA and CDR2 FQGNSA. CDR3 residues: CASSLGQGSDTDTQSF. CDR3 coding DNA: TGTGCCAGCAGCTTGGGACAGGGTTCAGACACAGATACGCAGTCTTTT.

CDR3 loop: CASRSDVAGYGYTF. CDR3 in DNA: TGTGCCAGCAGATCGGACGTTGCCGGCTATGGCTACACCTTC. The gene calls are TRBV12-3 or TRBV12-4 and TRBJ1-2; the D is unclear. The CDR3 length is 14 residues. Trimming took 6 bases from V and 4 from J, leaving 15 bases between them.

Of note for this clonotype: A much larger clonotype is one base distant, so this may be a read error. The chain recombines TRBV6-6 with TRBJ1-1; D not resolved. CDR3 size: 13 residues. The germline CDR1 and CDR2 sequences are MNHNY and SVGAGI (reference sequence). The V gene lost 9 bases and the J gene lost 8 bases, with 19 bases spanning the gap. This CDR3 reads CARRFNGRIEAFF. The CDR3, as DNA: TGTGCCAGAAGGTTTAACGGACGAATCGAAGCTTTCTTT.

In this sample, this clonotype turned up a few times. V gene TRBV10-2 combines with J gene TRBJ1-2; D ambiguous. Germline CDR1 reads WSHSY; CDR2 reads SAAADI. The CDR3 runs to 15 residues. V shed 0 bases and J shed 2 bases, with 10 bases lying between them. The CDR3 is CASSESAGINYGYTF. CDR3 nucleotide sequence: TGCGCCAGCAGTGAGTCGGCCGGAATCAACTATGGCTACACCTTC.

This clonotype was counted between two and nine times. This rearrangement joins TRBV12-3 or TRBV12-4 to TRBJ2-1; D not certain. With 4 bases removed from V and 8 bases from J, the gap between germline ends came to 9 bases. This CDR3 has 12 amino acids. CDR3 sequence (DNA): TGTGCCAGCAGTTCCCTTACTGATGAGCAGTTCTTC. This gives the protein CASSSLTDEQFF.

This clonotype was recorded only once. A read error may account for a junction end that differs from germline. This chain uses TRBV7-2 with TRBJ2-7; the D is unclear. The V gene's germline CDR1 is SGHTA and CDR2 FQGNSA. This CDR3 comprises 14 residues. The CDR3: CASSWRTFFGEKYF. In DNA, the CDR3 is TGTGCCAGCAGTTGGCGGACCTTTTTCGGCGAGAAGTACTTC.

This rearrangement joins TRBV6-2 or TRBV6-3 to TRBJ1-2; D remains unclear. V shed 6 bases and J shed 10 bases, with 18 bases lying between them. The CDR3 is made up of 13 amino acids. Per germline, CDR1 MNHEY and CDR2 SVGEGT. CDR3 nucleotide sequence: TGTGCCAGCAGCCCCGGGCCATATTTTGACTACACCTTC. Encoded protein: CASSPGPYFDYTF.

The chain links TRBV10-3 to TRBJ2-2; 7 positions agree with TRBD2. V gave up 6 bases and J gave up 4 bases; unmatched junction bases: 11. Germline CDR1 ENHRY, CDR2 SYGVKD. The CDR3 totals 16 residues. DNA of the CDR3: TGTGCCATCAGGCCCGATCGGACTAGTGGCACCGGGGAGCTGTTTTTT. Its protein product is CAIRPDRTSGTGELFF.

A remark on this clonotype: A read error is likely, as this CDR3 ends without the conserved phenylalanine or tryptophan. This chain joins TRBV5-1 and TRBJ1-2, with TRBD1 identical over 9 bases. Germline V gene lookup returns CDR1 SGHRS and CDR2 YFSETQ. V was pared by 4 bases and J by 7 bases, with 26 bases of the junction left unmatched. The CDR3 sequence is 20 residues long. CDR3 DNA: TGCGCCAGCAGCCGGGCAGGAACAGGGGGCGCGGGGACTGGCTGGTCTGGCTACACCTGC. The encoded protein is CASSRAGTGGAGTGWSGYTC.

This clonotype has a count of ten or more. The rearrangement links TRBV7-2 to TRBJ1-5; D remains ambiguous. The CDR3 totals 17 residues. CDR1 is SGHTA and CDR2 is FQGNSA in the germline V gene. Trimming left V 5 bases short and J 3 bases short, with 20 bases between. The CDR3 reads CASSAPEGRQYNQPQHF. The CDR3 coding sequence is TGTGCCAGCAGCGCCCCTGAAGGGCGGCAATACAATCAGCCCCAGCATTTT.